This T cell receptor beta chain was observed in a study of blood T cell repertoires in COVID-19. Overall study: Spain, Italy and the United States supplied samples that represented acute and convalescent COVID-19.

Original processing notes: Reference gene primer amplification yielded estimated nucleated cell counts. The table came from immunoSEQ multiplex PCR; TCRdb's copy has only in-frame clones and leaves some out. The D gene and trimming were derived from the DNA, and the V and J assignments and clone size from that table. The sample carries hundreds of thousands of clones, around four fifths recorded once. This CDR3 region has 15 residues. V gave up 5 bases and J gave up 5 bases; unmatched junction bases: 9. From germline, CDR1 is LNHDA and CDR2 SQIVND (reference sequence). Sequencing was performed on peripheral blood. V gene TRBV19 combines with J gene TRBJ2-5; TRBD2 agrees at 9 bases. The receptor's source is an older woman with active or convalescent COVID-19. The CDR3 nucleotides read TGTGCCAGTAGTCGCGGGGGGGCTGTGGAGGAGACCCAGTACTTC. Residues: CASSRGGAVEETQYF.